These 18 T cell receptor beta chains share one sample of origin, sequenced in a study of CD8 T cells in ankylosing spondylitis. TCRdb analysed the 5' RACE reads with MiXCR anew, one entry per CDR3 protein. The sample lists about 210,000 distinct CDR3 sequences; 8% to 9% were seen once. What was sequenced was blood, either unsorted or a sorted T cell fraction (not recorded which). The receptor source for this set is a female donor with ankylosing spondylitis or in good health (not recorded which).

In this sample, this clonotype turned up many times. The CDR3 loop reads CASSLRTGPYQPQHF. CDR3 coding DNA: TGTGCCAGCAGCTTAAGGACAGGGCCCTATCAGCCCCAGCATTTT. V gene TRBV7-2 combines with J gene TRBJ1-5, with TRBD1 identical over 8 bases. Trimming removed 2 bases from V and 5 bases from J; junction bases left unmatched: 5. Germline V gene lookup returns CDR1 SGHTA and CDR2 FQGNSA. This CDR3 is built from 15 residues.

This clonotype has ten or more counts. The V call is TRBV14, the J call TRBJ1-2; tentatively, D is TRBD1 (6 bases). CDR1 is SGHDN and CDR2 is FVKESK in the germline V gene. V shed 5 bases and J shed 5 bases, with 18 bases lying between them. The CDR3 loop spans 15 amino acids. The CDR3 nucleotides read TGTGCCAGCAGCTTAAGGGGGGAGCCCCCATATGGCTACACCTTC. Translating gives CASSLRGEPPYGYTF.

Ten or more counts support this clonotype. The genes are TRBV6-1 and TRBJ2-1; 10 bases are a match to TRBD1. Germline assignment: CDR1 MNHNS and CDR2 SASEGT. The CDR3 has 16 residues. V was clipped by 7 bases and J by 5 bases; unmatched bases: 11. This chain's CDR3 is CASTRFRTGGHNEQFF. The CDR3 DNA sequence: TGTGCCAGCACCCGGTTTAGGACAGGGGGGCACAATGAGCAGTTCTTC.

This clonotype was recorded at least ten times. This chain joins TRBV20-1 and TRBJ2-4; possible D gene TRBD2, 5 bases. The germline CDR1 and CDR2 sequences are DFQATT and SNEGSKA (reference sequence). The ends were cut back, 0 bases at V and 0 bases at J, with 18 bases in the middle. The CDR3 consists of 18 residues. The DNA for the CDR3 is TGCAGTGCTAGAGATTTAGCGACTCCTATTCTAGCCAAAAACATTCAGTACTTC. Translating it yields CSARDLATPILAKNIQYF.

This clonotype was seen many times. The chain links TRBV5-1 to TRBJ2-3; tentatively, D is TRBD2 (6 bases). The V gene lost 4 bases and the J gene lost 2 bases, with 11 bases spanning the gap. The CDR3 is 14 amino acids. The germline CDR1 and CDR2 sequences are SGHRS and YFSETQ. CDR3 DNA sequence: TGCGCCAGCAGCCAGGACTACCCCACAGATACGCAGTATTTT. Translation: CASSQDYPTDTQYF. The variable domain in full, completed from reference TRBV5-1 and TRBJ2-3, reads KAGVTQTPRYLIKTRGQQVTLSCSPISGHRSVSWYQQTPGQGLQFLFEYFSETQRNKGNFPGRFSGRQFSNSRSEMNVSTLELGDSALYLCASSQDYPTDTQYFGPGTRLTVL.

In its sample, this clonotype was seen a few times. The V call is TRBV7-9, the J call TRBJ2-1; the match to TRBD2 covers 10 bases. The CDR3 extends over 15 amino acids. CDR1 is SEHNR, CDR2 FQNEAQ, per germline (reference sequence). Trimming at V came to 6 bases and at J to 7 bases, leaving 9 bases not matched to a gene. The CDR3 bases are TGTGCCAGCAGGTCTAGCGGGAGTCTTGGGAATGAGCAGTTCTTC. Its protein product is CASRSSGSLGNEQFF.

A single count supports this clonotype. V usage is TRBV2 and J usage is TRBJ2-2; D is perhaps TRBD2 (5 bases). Germline lookup yields CDR1 SNHLY and CDR2 FYNNEI. The CDR3 loop spans 18 amino acids. The germline V and J ends were trimmed by 11 bases and 4 bases, with 29 bases remaining between them. CDR3 residues: CACCSTRTREGSTGELFF. As DNA, the CDR3 is TGTGCCTGCTGTTCTACCCGCACCCGGGAAGGATCCACCGGGGAGCTGTTTTTT.

This clonotype has ten or more counts. V and J are TRBV12-3 or TRBV12-4 and TRBJ1-1; perhaps TRBD1 as D (5 bases). V was trimmed by 6 bases and J by 8 bases, leaving 13 bases between them. CDR3 size: 12 residues. CDR3 bases: TGTGCCAGCAGGGGGCCCGGAACCGAAGCTTTCTTT. It codes for CASRGPGTEAFF.

This clonotype was counted a few times. The rearrangement joins TRBV7-9 to TRBJ1-2, with D possibly being TRBD1 (5 bases). The CDR3 is made up of 15 amino acids. V was trimmed by 1 base and J by 8 bases, leaving 17 bases between them. Germline CDR1 reads SEHNR; CDR2 reads FQNEAQ (reference sequence). CDR3 sequence reads: CASSLGVSGGHGYTF. In DNA, the CDR3 is TGTGCCAGCAGCTTAGGCGTTTCAGGAGGACACGGCTACACCTTC.

This clonotype was picked up many times. The rearrangement links TRBV4-3 to TRBJ2-4; unclear D gene. Trimming removed 0 bases from V and 6 bases from J, with 0 bases in between. Germline CDR1 and CDR2: LGHNA and YSLEER. The CDR3 covers 11 residues. The CDR3 loop is CASSQENIQYF. Here the CDR3 DNA reads TGCGCCAGCAGCCAAGAAAACATTCAGTACTTC.

This clonotype showed up many times. The V gene is TRBV20-1, the J gene TRBJ2-5, with 10 bases that match TRBD2. Trimming at V came to 2 bases and at J to 1 base, leaving 10 bases not matched to a gene. Germline V gives CDR1 DFQATT, CDR2 SNEGSKA (reference sequence). CDR3 size: 17 residues. The CDR3 region is CSARFRLAGVLQETQYF. The CDR3 DNA sequence: TGCAGTGCTAGATTTCGGCTAGCGGGAGTGCTCCAAGAGACCCAGTACTTC.

The V and J genes are TRBV7-2 and TRBJ2-1; D not certain. The CDR3 sequence is 14 residues long. Trimming took 1 base from V and 6 from J, leaving 10 bases between them. In germline, CDR1 is SGHTA, CDR2 FQGNSA. DNA of the CDR3: TGTGCCAGCAGCTTAGGTGCGACTCTCAATGAGCAGTTCTTC. Translated, it gives CASSLGATLNEQFF.

There are many counts of this clonotype. This sequence joins TRBV5-1 and TRBJ2-1; D remains ambiguous. V dropped 0 bases and J dropped 7 bases, with 5 bases sitting between them. The CDR3 spans 12 residues. Germline loops: CDR1 SGHRS, CDR2 YFSETQ. The CDR3 region has the DNA TGCGCCAGCAGCTTGGGCGTAAATGAGCAGTTCTTC. Amino acid sequence: CASSLGVNEQFF.

This clonotype was picked up many times. The rearrangement joins TRBV20-1 to TRBJ2-7; tentatively, D is TRBD1 or TRBD2 (5 bases each). Per germline, CDR1 DFQATT and CDR2 SNEGSKA (reference sequence). Trimming shortened V by 0 bases and J by 5 bases, and 14 bases separated the two germline ends. The CDR3 loop spans 14 amino acids. The CDR3 coding sequence is TGCAGTGCTAGAGAGAGGGCAGGGATCAACGAGCAGTACTTC. It translates to CSARERAGINEQYF.

This clonotype was observed at least ten times. This chain joins TRBV4-3 and TRBJ1-1; D is perhaps TRBD1 (6 bases). The CDR3 is 15 residues long. Germline V gives CDR1 LGHNA, CDR2 YSLEER. Trimming shortened V by 0 bases and J by 5 bases, and 13 bases separated the two germline ends. CDR3 DNA: TGCGCCAGCAGCCAAGAATACAGGGAGGATACTGAAGCTTTCTTT. Protein product: CASSQEYREDTEAFF.

The gene calls are TRBV5-5 and TRBJ2-2, with D perhaps given as TRBD1 or TRBD2 (5 bases each). The CDR3 contains 17 residues. The ends were cut back, 4 bases at V and 4 bases at J, with 20 bases in the middle. Germline lookup yields CDR1 SGHKS and CDR2 YYEKEE (reference sequence). The CDR3 here is CASSPHGVGAGTGELFF. The CDR3 DNA reads as TGTGCCAGCAGCCCCCATGGGGTAGGGGCGGGCACCGGGGAGCTGTTTTTT.

This clonotype has ten or more counts. V and J are TRBV25-1 and TRBJ1-4; 7 bases fit TRBD1. Germline V gives CDR1 MGHDK, CDR2 SYGVNS. The V and J ends lost 5 bases and 7 bases, in that order; junction bases with no gene match: 10. CDR3 length: 15 residues. CDR3 sequence: CASSPLNRGTEKLFF. CDR3 nucleotide sequence: TGTGCCAGCAGTCCCCTCAACAGGGGCACTGAAAAACTGTTTTTT.

This clonotype came up many times. V usage is TRBV12-3 or TRBV12-4 and J usage is TRBJ2-7; 14 bases fit TRBD2. After removal of 6 bases from V and 6 bases from J, the junction contained 7 bases not matched to a gene. CDR3 length equals 15 residues. CDR3 residues: CASSRGLAGDIEQYF. The CDR3 DNA reads TGTGCCAGCAGCCGGGGACTAGCGGGAGACATCGAGCAGTACTTC.